These T cell receptor beta chains were read from a single sample in a study of blood T cell repertoires in COVID-19. Here immunoSEQ multiplex PCR was the method, and the copy in TCRdb shows in-frame clones only, minus some. The sample lists fewer than 500,000 clones; 70% to 90% were seen once. The sample consisted of PBMCs or T cells enriched from blood (not recorded which). Source of these receptors: a woman in her late teens or twenties with acute COVID-19. Each CDR3 is given with its conserved first and last residue. D genes are given only for firm matches. Some rows mark clone size as missing; the rest say once, few, many or name a class of expanded clone.

cdr3_nt cdr3_aa j_call clone_size v_call d_call
TGTGCCAGCAGCGCTGGTCCAGGAACAGGGGGCCTGAAAGAGACCCAGTACTTC CASSAGPGTGGLKETQYF TRBJ2-5 few TRBV9 TRBD1
TGTGCCAGCAGCTTAGGACAGGGTAGCTCCTACGAGCAGTACTTC CASSLGQGSSYEQYF TRBJ2-7 NA TRBV7-2 TRBD1
TGTGCCAGTAGTGCCCCAGGGGACGGTAACTATGGCTACACCTTC CASSAPGDGNYGYTF TRBJ1-2 once TRBV19 NA
TGCGCCAGCAGCAAAGCGACTAGCGAGATATTCTACGAGCAGTACTTC CASSKATSEIFYEQYF TRBJ2-7 NA TRBV4-1 TRBD2
TGTGCCAGCAGTTTATGGCCACAGGGGTGGGACGGCTACACCTTC CASSLWPQGWDGYTF TRBJ1-2 once TRBV28 TRBD1
TGTGCCAGCGAATCAGGAGGGAATGAGCAGTTCTTC CASESGGNEQFF TRBJ2-1 NA TRBV21-1 NA
TGTGCCAGCAGTAATCCGGGACAGGACCTCTATGGCTACACCTTC CASSNPGQDLYGYTF TRBJ1-2 NA TRBV28 TRBD1
TGTGCCAGCAGCCAAGATGGCAAACAGCCCCAGCATTTT CASSQDGKQPQHF TRBJ1-5 NA TRBV3-1/TRBV3-2 NA
TGTGCCAGCAGCCATACAGGGCTCGAGCAGTACTTC CASSHTGLEQYF TRBJ2-7 NA TRBV7-6 NA
TGTGCCAGCAGCTTAAGTGTAGAGGGTCGGGAAAAACTGTTTTTT CASSLSVEGREKLFF TRBJ1-4 NA TRBV7-2 NA
TGTGCCACCAGCAGAGATGTACTCTCCCAGGGTTACAATGAGCAGTTCTTC CATSRDVLSQGYNEQFF TRBJ2-1 few TRBV15 NA
TGCGCCAGCAGCCAGGGTGTTGGGGGAGGGGCAGAGACCCAGTACTTC CASSQGVGGGAETQYF TRBJ2-5 NA TRBV4-3 TRBD2
TGCAGCGTGACTAGCGGGAGGCAGGTGACAGATACGCAGTATTTT CSVTSGRQVTDTQYF TRBJ2-3 NA TRBV29-1 TRBD2
TGTGCCAGCAGCTTGGCCGGACAGAGTGAAGCTTTCTTT CASSLAGQSEAFF TRBJ1-1 NA TRBV5-5 NA
TGTGCCAGCTCACCAAGTCTTACAGCTAACTATGGCTACACCTTC CASSPSLTANYGYTF TRBJ1-2 NA TRBV18 NA
TGTGCCAGCAGTTATTATGGCACCCCGGGGGGTGAGCAGTTCTTC CASSYYGTPGGEQFF TRBJ2-1 once TRBV6-2/TRBV6-3 TRBD2
TGCGCCAGCAGTGAGGGGCTTGACTCCTACGAGCAGTACTTC CASSEGLDSYEQYF TRBJ2-7 NA TRBV10-1 NA
TGTGCCAGCAGCCCCTCCCATGAGCAGTTCTTC CASSPSHEQFF TRBJ2-1 NA TRBV7-2 NA
TGTGCCAGCAGCCCCCACAGTGATGAAAAACTGTTTTTT CASSPHSDEKLFF TRBJ1-4 NA TRBV9 NA
TGTGCCAGCAAGGTCGGTTACGGAGCCTTAAATCAGCCCCAGCATTTT CASKVGYGALNQPQHF TRBJ1-5 NA TRBV2 NA
TGTGCCAGCAATAAAAGGGGGGGAAAAGAGACCCAGTACTTC CASNKRGGKETQYF TRBJ2-5 NA TRBV21-1 NA
TGTGCCAGCAGTCGGAGACAGGACACTGAAGCTTTCTTT CASSRRQDTEAFF TRBJ1-1 NA TRBV6-5 NA
TGTGCCAGCAGTTTAGGAGGGAACACTGAAGCTTTCTTT CASSLGGNTEAFF TRBJ1-1 NA TRBV27 NA
TGCGCCAGCGGGACACAGAACCAAGAGACCCAGTACTTC CASGTQNQETQYF TRBJ2-5 NA TRBV10-2 NA
TGTGCCAGCAGCTCCACCGGGACAACTAATGAAAAACTGTTTTTT CASSSTGTTNEKLFF TRBJ1-4 NA TRBV5-4 NA
TGTGCCAGCAGCTTAGGGGAGGCAGGCGAGCAGTACTTC CASSLGEAGEQYF TRBJ2-7 NA TRBV11-2 NA
TGTGCCAGCATCCTAGGACAGGGGGACTATGGCTACACCTTC CASILGQGDYGYTF TRBJ1-2 NA TRBV2 TRBD1
TGCGCCAGCAGCAAATCTCGACCGGGACAATTATCGAACACCGGGGAGCTGTTTTTT CASSKSRPGQLSNTGELFF TRBJ2-2 once TRBV5-1 NA
TGCGCCAGCAGCTCCTTACAGGGGGCGGGAGAGACCCAGTACTTC CASSSLQGAGETQYF TRBJ2-5 NA TRBV5-1 TRBD1